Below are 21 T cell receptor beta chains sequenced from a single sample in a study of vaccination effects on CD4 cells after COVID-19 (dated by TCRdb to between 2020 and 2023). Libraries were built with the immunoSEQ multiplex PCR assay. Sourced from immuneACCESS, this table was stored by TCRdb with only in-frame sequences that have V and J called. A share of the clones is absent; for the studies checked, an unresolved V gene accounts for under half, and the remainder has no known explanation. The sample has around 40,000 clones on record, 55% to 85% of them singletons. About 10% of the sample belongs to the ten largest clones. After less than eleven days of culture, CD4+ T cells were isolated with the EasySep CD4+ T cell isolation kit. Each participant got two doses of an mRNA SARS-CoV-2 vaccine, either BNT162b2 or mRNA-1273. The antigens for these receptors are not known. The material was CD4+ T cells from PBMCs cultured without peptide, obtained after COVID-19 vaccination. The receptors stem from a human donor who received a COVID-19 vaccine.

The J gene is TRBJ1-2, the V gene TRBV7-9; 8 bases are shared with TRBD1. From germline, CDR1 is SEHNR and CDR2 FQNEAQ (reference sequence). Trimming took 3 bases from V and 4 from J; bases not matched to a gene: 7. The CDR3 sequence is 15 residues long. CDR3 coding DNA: TGTGCCAGCAGCTTGGCCGGACAGGGAAGCTATGGCTACACCTTC. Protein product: CASSLAGQGSYGYTF.

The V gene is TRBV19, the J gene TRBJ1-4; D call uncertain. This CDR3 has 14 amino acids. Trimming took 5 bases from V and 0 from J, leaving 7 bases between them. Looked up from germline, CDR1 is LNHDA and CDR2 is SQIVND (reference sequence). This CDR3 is CASSPTTTNEKLFF. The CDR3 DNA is TGTGCCAGTAGTCCAACCACAACTAATGAAAAACTGTTTTTT.

The DNA of the CDR3 is TGTGCCAGCAGCTTTAGTACCGCCGGGACAGGGTCGGGCGGCTACACCTTC. It encodes CASSFSTAGTGSGGYTF. The chain is built from TRBV11-2 and TRBJ1-2, with 9 bases fitting TRBD1. The CDR3 length is 17 residues. Trimming at V came to 3 bases and at J to 8 bases, leaving 16 bases not matched to a gene. Germline loops: CDR1 SGHAT, CDR2 FQNNGV.

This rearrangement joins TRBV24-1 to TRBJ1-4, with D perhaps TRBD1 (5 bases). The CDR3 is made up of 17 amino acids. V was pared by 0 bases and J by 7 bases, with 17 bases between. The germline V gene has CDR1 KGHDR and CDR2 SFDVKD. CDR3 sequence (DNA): TGTGCCACCAGTGATTTGCCCCGGACAAGCGAAGGTGAAAAACTGTTTTTT. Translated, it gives CATSDLPRTSEGEKLFF.

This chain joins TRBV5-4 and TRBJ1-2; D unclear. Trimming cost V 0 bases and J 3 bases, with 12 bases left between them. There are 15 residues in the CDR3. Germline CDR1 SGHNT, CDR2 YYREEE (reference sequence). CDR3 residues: CASSLGPDSHYGYTF. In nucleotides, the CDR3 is TGTGCCAGCAGCTTGGGACCGGATTCGCACTATGGCTACACCTTC.

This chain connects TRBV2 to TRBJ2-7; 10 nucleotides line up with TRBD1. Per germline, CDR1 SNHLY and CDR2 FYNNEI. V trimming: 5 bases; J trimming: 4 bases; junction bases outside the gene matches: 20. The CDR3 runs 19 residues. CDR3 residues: CASSSDGTGVFFRNYEQYF. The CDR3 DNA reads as TGTGCCAGCAGTAGCGACGGGACAGGGGTGTTTTTCCGAAATTACGAGCAGTACTTC.

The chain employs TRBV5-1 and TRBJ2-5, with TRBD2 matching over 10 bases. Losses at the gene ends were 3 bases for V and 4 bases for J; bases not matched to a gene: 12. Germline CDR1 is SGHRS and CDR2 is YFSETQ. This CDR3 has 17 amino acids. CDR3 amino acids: CASSSTVSSGSGETQYF. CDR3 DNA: TGCGCCAGCAGCTCGACAGTTTCTAGCGGGAGCGGAGAGACCCAGTACTTC.

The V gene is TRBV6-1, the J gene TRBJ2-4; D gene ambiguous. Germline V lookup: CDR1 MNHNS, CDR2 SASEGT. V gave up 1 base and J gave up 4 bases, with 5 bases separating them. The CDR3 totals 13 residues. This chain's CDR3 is CASSEVQKNIQYF. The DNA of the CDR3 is TGTGCCAGCAGTGAAGTACAGAAAAACATTCAGTACTTC.

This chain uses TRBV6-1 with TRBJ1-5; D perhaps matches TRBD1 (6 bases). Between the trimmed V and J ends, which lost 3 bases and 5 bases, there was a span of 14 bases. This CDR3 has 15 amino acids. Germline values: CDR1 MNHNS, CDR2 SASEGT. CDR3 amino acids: CASSDVDSSYQPQHF. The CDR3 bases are TGTGCCAGCAGTGATGTGGACAGTTCATATCAGCCCCAGCATTTT.

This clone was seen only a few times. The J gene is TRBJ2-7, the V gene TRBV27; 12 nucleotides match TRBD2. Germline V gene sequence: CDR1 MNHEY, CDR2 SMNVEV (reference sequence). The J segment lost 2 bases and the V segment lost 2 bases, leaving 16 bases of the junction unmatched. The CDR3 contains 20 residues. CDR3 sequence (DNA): TGTGCCAGCAGTTTACGGACCCGTACTAGCGGGGGGCCCCCGCCCTACGAGCAGTACTTC. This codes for CASSLRTRTSGGPPPYEQYF.

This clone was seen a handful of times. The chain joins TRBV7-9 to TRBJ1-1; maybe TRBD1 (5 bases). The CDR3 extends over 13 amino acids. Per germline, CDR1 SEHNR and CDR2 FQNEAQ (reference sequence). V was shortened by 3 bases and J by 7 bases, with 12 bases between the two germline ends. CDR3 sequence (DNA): TGTGCCAGCAGCTTCCCCCCCACAGGTGAAGCTTTCTTT. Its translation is CASSFPPTGEAFF.

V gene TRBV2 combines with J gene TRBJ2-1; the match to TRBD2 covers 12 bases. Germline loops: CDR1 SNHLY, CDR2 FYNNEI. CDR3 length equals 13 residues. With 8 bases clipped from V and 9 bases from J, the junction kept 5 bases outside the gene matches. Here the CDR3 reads CASGTSGPGEQFF. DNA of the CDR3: TGTGCCAGCGGGACTAGCGGGCCGGGTGAGCAGTTCTTC.

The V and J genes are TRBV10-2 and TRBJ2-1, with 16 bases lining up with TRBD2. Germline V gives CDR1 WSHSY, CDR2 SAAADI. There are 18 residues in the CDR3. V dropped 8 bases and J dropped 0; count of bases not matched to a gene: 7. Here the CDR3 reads CASRPGLAGGSSYNEQFF. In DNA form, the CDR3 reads TGCGCCAGCCGACCGGGACTAGCGGGAGGGAGCTCCTACAATGAGCAGTTCTTC.

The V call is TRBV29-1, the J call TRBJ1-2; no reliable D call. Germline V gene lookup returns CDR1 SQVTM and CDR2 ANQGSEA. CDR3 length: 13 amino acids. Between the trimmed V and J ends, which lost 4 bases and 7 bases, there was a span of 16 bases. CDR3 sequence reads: CSVVSFSSRGYTF. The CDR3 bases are TGCAGCGTTGTTTCTTTCTCCAGCCGTGGCTACACCTTC.

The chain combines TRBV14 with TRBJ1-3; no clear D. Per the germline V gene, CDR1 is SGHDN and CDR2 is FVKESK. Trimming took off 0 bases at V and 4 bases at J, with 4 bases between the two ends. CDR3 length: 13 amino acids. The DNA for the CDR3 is TGTGCCAGCAGCCAAGAACGAGGAAACACCATATATTTT. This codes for CASSQERGNTIYF.

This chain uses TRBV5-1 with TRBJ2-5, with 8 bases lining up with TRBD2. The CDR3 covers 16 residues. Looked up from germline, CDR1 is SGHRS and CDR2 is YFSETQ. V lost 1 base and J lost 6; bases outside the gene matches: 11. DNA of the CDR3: TGCGCCAGCAGCTTGAGTCTGGCGGGAGGAGGAAAGACCCAGTACTTC. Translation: CASSLSLAGGGKTQYF.

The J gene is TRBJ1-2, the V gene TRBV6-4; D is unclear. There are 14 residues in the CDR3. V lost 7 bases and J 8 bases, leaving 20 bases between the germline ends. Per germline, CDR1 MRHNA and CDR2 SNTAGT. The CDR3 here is CASNPDPQPGGYTF. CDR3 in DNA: TGTGCCAGCAACCCAGATCCACAGCCAGGCGGCTACACCTTC.

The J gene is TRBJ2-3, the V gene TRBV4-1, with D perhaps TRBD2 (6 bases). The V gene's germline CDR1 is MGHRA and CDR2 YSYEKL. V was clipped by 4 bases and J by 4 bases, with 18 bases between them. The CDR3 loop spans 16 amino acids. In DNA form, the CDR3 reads TGCGCCAGCAGCCCCGGCGCTAGCGATCCCTCAGATACGCAGTATTTT. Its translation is CASSPGASDPSDTQYF.

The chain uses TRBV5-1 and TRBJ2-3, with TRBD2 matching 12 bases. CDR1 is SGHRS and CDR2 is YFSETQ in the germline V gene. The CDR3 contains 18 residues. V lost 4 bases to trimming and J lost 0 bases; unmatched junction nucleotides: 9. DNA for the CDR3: TGCGCCAGCAGCCTGGGGACTAGCGGGTCTATTAGCACAGATACGCAGTATTTT. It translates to CASSLGTSGSISTDTQYF.

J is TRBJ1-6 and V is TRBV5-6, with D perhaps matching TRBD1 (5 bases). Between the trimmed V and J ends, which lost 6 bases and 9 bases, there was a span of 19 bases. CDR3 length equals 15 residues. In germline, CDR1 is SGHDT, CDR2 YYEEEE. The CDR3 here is CASNPFPGITSPLHF. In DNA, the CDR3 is TGTGCCAGCAACCCATTCCCAGGGATCACTTCACCCCTCCACTTT.

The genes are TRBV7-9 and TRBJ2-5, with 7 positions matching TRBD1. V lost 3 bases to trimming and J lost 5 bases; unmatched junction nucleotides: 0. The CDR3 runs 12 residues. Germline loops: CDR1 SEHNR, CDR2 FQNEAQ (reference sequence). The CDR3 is CASSLDRETQYF. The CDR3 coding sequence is TGTGCCAGCAGCTTGGACAGGGAGACCCAGTACTTC.